These T cell receptor beta chains were read from a single sample in a study of OX40 agonist ivuxolimab in advanced cancers. The repertoire was sequenced with immunoSEQ multiplex PCR; TCRdb's copy has only in-frame clones and lacks some. Among about 67,000 clones listed, around 84% were seen once. This specimen consisted of CD4+ or CD8+ T cells sorted from blood, obtained in a trial of the OX40 agonist ivuxolimab. The receptors stem from an adult with an advanced solid tumor such as melanoma, head and neck, liver or kidney cancer. The CDR3 runs from the conserved cysteine through the conserved F or W.

TRBV28	TRBJ1-5	CASTDSLDLPQHF
TRBV5-1	TRBJ1-1	CASSLGAGTGYTEAFF
TRBV28	TRBJ1-6	CASSFASPGQGLFSYNSPLHF
TRBV5-1	TRBJ1-2	CASSLGTGGTYTF
TRBV19	TRBJ1-6	CASSLNRMGSYNSPLHF
TRBV7-9	TRBJ2-2	CASSSQGDTGELFF
TRBV28	TRBJ2-7	CATAVRTGGAYEQYF
TRBV7-8	TRBJ2-7	CASSPRGESSYEQYF
TRBV5-1	TRBJ1-1	CASRFDRFGTEAFF
TRBV5-1	TRBJ1-1	CASSLGRVTEAFF
TRBV2	TRBJ2-3	CASSGPDRPTDTQYF
TRBV30	TRBJ1-1	CAWSKGANTEAFF
TRBV5-6	TRBJ1-4	CASSLMGQGEVKLFF
TRBV9	TRBJ1-3	CASSVASQETTIYF